The 29 T cell receptor beta chains below were found in one sample sequenced in a study of CD8 T cells in ankylosing spondylitis. General study results and limits: Among TCR beta sequences, a motif of under 10 highly homologous variants appeared characteristic of ankylosing spondylitis blood.

One entry per CDR3 protein, called by TCRdb with MiXCR from the 5' RACE reads. The sample yields about 420,000 distinct CDR3 sequences, 20% to 25% seen once. For these TCRs, the target antigens are not known. The specimen was blood, either unsorted or a sorted T cell fraction (not recorded which). All receptors come from a male donor with ankylosing spondylitis.

The chain is built from TRBV4-1 and TRBJ2-5; D is unresolved. This CDR3 is built from 16 residues. The V end was cut by 2 bases, the J end by 2 bases, with 15 bases between. Germline V CDR1 and CDR2: MGHRA, YSYEKL. The CDR3 region has the DNA TGCGCCAGCAGCCAAACACTAACCGTCAGGCAAGAGACCCAGTACTTC. It encodes CASSQTLTVRQETQYF.

This clonotype was seen more than once but under ten times. This chain links TRBV7-6 with TRBJ1-2, with no clear D. This CDR3 has 13 amino acids. Germline V CDR1 and CDR2: SGHVS, FNYEAQ. V lost 5 bases, J lost 3 bases, and 10 bases lay in between. The CDR3 DNA reads TGTGCCAGCAGCCCTAACAAGGACTATGGCTACACCTTC. It codes for CASSPNKDYGYTF.

This chain joins TRBV5-1 and TRBJ1-2, with no clear D. V lost 1 base and J lost 6, with 19 bases in between. Germline CDR1 is SGHRS and CDR2 is YFSETQ. The CDR3 is 16 residues long. Here the CDR3 reads CASSLLAEAVLDGYTF. CDR3 sequence (DNA): TGCGCCAGCAGCTTGCTTGCTGAGGCAGTACTTGATGGCTACACCTTC.

This clonotype turned up a few times. This chain uses TRBV3-1 with TRBJ2-1; 10 nucleotides align to TRBD2. This CDR3 has 15 amino acids. J lost 5 bases, V lost 3 bases, and 4 bases had no gene match. Germline V gene data show CDR1 as LGHDT and CDR2 as YNNKEL (reference sequence). DNA of the CDR3: TGTGCCAGCAGCCATTGGGGACTAGCGAACAATGAGCAGTTCTTC. Protein sequence: CASSHWGLANNEQFF.

This clonotype turned up a few times. The V gene is TRBV6-1, the J gene TRBJ1-2; tentative D call: TRBD1 (6 bases). Trimming removed 5 bases at V and 5 bases at J, with 12 bases between. Per the germline V gene, CDR1 is MNHNS and CDR2 is SASEGT. The CDR3 has 13 residues. For the CDR3, the DNA is TGTGCCAGCAGTCGGACAGCAACGTATGGCTACACCTTC. This encodes CASSRTATYGYTF.

This clonotype was seen at least ten times. This chain joins TRBV4-3 and TRBJ1-5, with D hard to call. The CDR3 is 22 amino acids. Germline CDR1 reads LGHNA; CDR2 reads YSLEER. Trimming stripped 4 bases from V and 2 bases from J, with 33 bases between. The CDR3 region is CASSLIRPLPGLLIRGNQPQHF. CDR3 sequence (DNA): TGCGCCAGCAGCCTAATACGACCTCTCCCCGGACTCCTTATTAGGGGCAATCAGCCCCAGCATTTT.

This clonotype has just a few counts. J is TRBJ2-1 and V is TRBV5-1; 8 bases are a match to TRBD1. This CDR3 contains 17 residues. The V and J ends lost 4 bases and 2 bases, in that order; junction bases with no gene match: 11. CDR1 and CDR2 from the germline V gene are SGHRS and YFSETQ. The CDR3 DNA reads TGCGCCAGCAGCAAGACGCACCAGGGGGCGGCCTACAATGAGCAGTTCTTC. Translation: CASSKTHQGAAYNEQFF.

The table lists this clonotype with a few counts. The chain joins TRBV12-3 or TRBV12-4 to TRBJ1-1; D gene ambiguous. The CDR3 is 13 amino acids. V shed 7 bases and J shed 6 bases, with 15 bases lying between them. The CDR3 spells CASTAGANAEAFF. CDR3 nucleotide sequence: TGTGCCAGCACCGCGGGTGCCAACGCTGAAGCTTTCTTT.

In the case of this clonotype: This may arise from a read error, as a much more abundant clone is one base away. The chain is built from TRBV29-1 and TRBJ1-2, with a weak D call TRBD1 (5 bases). This CDR3 is built from 14 residues. Per germline, CDR1 SQVTM and CDR2 ANQGSEA. The germline V and J ends were trimmed by 4 bases and 2 bases, with 14 bases remaining between them. As DNA, the CDR3 is TGCAGCGTTGTGGTCGTCACAGGCAACTATGGCTACACCTTC. Its translation: CSVVVVTGNYGYTF.

This clonotype occurred a few times. The V call is TRBV27, the J call TRBJ1-3, with TRBD1 matching over 10 bases. The CDR3 consists of 13 residues. Germline V gives CDR1 MNHEY, CDR2 SMNVEV (reference sequence). V lost 8 bases, J lost 3 bases, and 1 base stayed unmatched. The CDR3 here is CASGTGVGNTIYF. The CDR3 DNA reads TGTGCCAGCGGGACAGGGGTTGGAAACACCATATATTTT.

The V and J genes are TRBV21-1 and TRBJ1-1; TRBD1 reflects the table's D call only, with no check against the DNA. TRBV21-1 is a documented pseudogene. This CDR3 contains 17 residues. The CDR3 DNA follows: TGTGCCAGCAGTAGAGTTACAGGGGAATTTGAAGACACTGAAGCTTTCTTT. It encodes CASSRVTGEFEDTEAFF.

V and J are TRBV18 and TRBJ1-2, with 8 bases fitting TRBD1. CDR1 and CDR2 (germline): KGHSH, LQKENI. The V gene end was trimmed by 3 bases and the J gene end by 3 bases; junction bases not matched to a gene: 6. This CDR3 is 15 amino acids long. CDR3 in amino acids: CASSPYQGADYGYTF. The CDR3 nucleotides are TGTGCCAGCTCACCTTACCAGGGGGCGGACTATGGCTACACCTTC.

This clonotype turned up a few times. V is TRBV3-1 and J is TRBJ2-5, with 7 bases fitting TRBD1. The CDR3 spans 16 residues. Germline CDR1 reads LGHDT; CDR2 reads YNNKEL (reference sequence). V lost 3 bases to trimming and J lost 1 base; unmatched junction nucleotides: 8. The CDR3 sequence: CASSHALGDSQETQYF. The CDR3 coding sequence is TGTGCCAGCAGCCATGCTCTCGGGGACAGCCAAGAGACCCAGTACTTC.

The chain recombines TRBV20-1 with TRBJ2-3; D is possibly TRBD1 or TRBD2 (5 bases each). CDR3 length equals 12 residues. V shed 3 bases and J shed 14 bases, with 18 bases lying between them. The germline gives CDR1 DFQATT, CDR2 SNEGSKA (reference sequence). CDR3 DNA: TGCAGTGCTAGCCAATCCGGGACCCGGTCGTATTTT. Translation gives CSASQSGTRSYF.

This clonotype was picked up many times. The chain uses TRBV4-1 and TRBJ1-6; 10 bases are a match to TRBD1. The CDR3 sequence is 17 residues long. Germline trimming cut 0 bases from V and 10 bases from J; bases unmatched to any gene: 9. Germline V gives CDR1 MGHRA, CDR2 YSYEKL. CDR3 region: CASSQDVGTGEDSPLHF. CDR3 nucleotide sequence: TGCGCCAGCAGCCAAGATGTTGGGACAGGGGAAGACTCACCCCTCCACTTT.

The chain uses TRBV29-1 and TRBJ1-2; D call uncertain. CDR3 length equals 15 residues. From germline, CDR1 is SQVTM and CDR2 ANQGSEA. Trimming left V 1 base short and J 2 bases short, with 14 bases between. The CDR3: CSVEVADLLNYGYTF. The CDR3 coding sequence is TGCAGCGTTGAAGTTGCGGATCTCCTAAACTATGGCTACACCTTC.

V and J are TRBV30 and TRBJ2-5; the D call may be TRBD1 or TRBD2 (5 bases each). Germline V gene sequence: CDR1 GTSNPN, CDR2 SVGIG (reference sequence). The CDR3 is 15 residues long. The V gene lost 0 bases and the J gene lost 5 bases, with 16 bases spanning the gap. This CDR3 is CAWSVDGTLWETQYF. DNA for the CDR3: TGTGCCTGGAGTGTAGACGGGACCCTTTGGGAGACCCAGTACTTC.

The chain combines TRBV15 with TRBJ1-6; 9 positions match TRBD1. Germline V gene data show CDR1 as LNHNV and CDR2 as YYDKDF (reference sequence). The CDR3 extends over 15 amino acids. Germline trimming cut 5 bases from V and 8 bases from J; bases unmatched to any gene: 7. DNA for the CDR3: TGTGCCACCAGCCCCCCGGACAGGGGAGATTCACCCCTCCACTTT. This sequence encodes CATSPPDRGDSPLHF.

The chain uses TRBV29-1 and TRBJ2-1; the D gene is possibly TRBD1 (6 bases). V lost 7 bases and J 7 bases, leaving 11 bases between the germline ends. CDR3 length: 11 residues. Per the germline V gene, CDR1 is SQVTM and CDR2 is ANQGSEA. The CDR3 sequence is CSAAGVNEQFF. The CDR3 DNA reads as TGCAGCGCCGCAGGGGTGAATGAGCAGTTCTTC.

The V call is TRBV12-3 or TRBV12-4, the J call TRBJ2-5; D might be TRBD2 (6 bases). Trimming cost V 6 bases and J 2 bases, with 16 bases left between them. This CDR3 has 15 amino acids. The CDR3 region is CASSATRAGQETQYF. The CDR3 DNA follows: TGTGCCAGCAGCGCGACCCGGGCGGGGCAAGAGACCCAGTACTTC.

The J gene is TRBJ1-3, the V gene TRBV3-1, with D uncertain. Germline lookup yields CDR1 LGHDT and CDR2 YNNKEL (reference sequence). V was pared by 4 bases and J by 1 base, with 11 bases between. This CDR3 region has 15 residues. In DNA form, the CDR3 reads TGTGCCAGCAGCCCTAACAAGGATTCTGGAAACACCATATATTTT. The encoded protein is CASSPNKDSGNTIYF.

This clonotype has just a few counts. The chain is built from TRBV12-3 or TRBV12-4 and TRBJ2-1; D is ambiguous. The V and J ends lost 3 bases and 1 base respectively, with 7 bases between them. The CDR3 consists of 14 residues. The CDR3 loop reads CASSLRPSYNEQFF. The CDR3 nucleotides are TGTGCCAGCAGTTTGCGGCCGTCCTACAATGAGCAGTTCTTC.

This sequence joins TRBV12-3 or TRBV12-4 and TRBJ1-1; the D is unclear. The CDR3 runs to 13 residues. The V gene lost 8 bases and the J gene lost 4 bases, with 14 bases spanning the gap. CDR3 sequence (DNA): TGTGCCAGCCTAAAAAACTTACTCACTGAAGCTTTCTTT. This sequence encodes CASLKNLLTEAFF.

This clonotype was counted a few times. The rearrangement joins TRBV12-3 or TRBV12-4 to TRBJ2-3; D is possibly TRBD1 (6 bases). Deletions cut 2 bases from V and 2 bases from J, with 11 bases between. The CDR3 is 15 amino acids. The CDR3 region has the DNA TGTGCCAGCAGTTTAAAAGGGGGTTCCACAGATACGCAGTATTTT. Translating it yields CASSLKGGSTDTQYF.

The chain combines TRBV20-1 with TRBJ2-2; possible D gene TRBD2, 5 bases. Germline V gives CDR1 DFQATT, CDR2 SNEGSKA (reference sequence). This CDR3 has 14 residues. Trimming took off 3 bases at V and 7 bases at J, with 15 bases between the two ends. The CDR3 DNA reads as TGCAGTGCTAGTATAGCTAGCCGTTTCGGGGAGCTGTTTTTT. Amino acid sequence: CSASIASRFGELFF.

This chain uses TRBV14 with TRBJ1-6; D uncertain. The V gene lost 0 bases and the J gene lost 7 bases, with 13 bases spanning the gap. From germline, CDR1 is SGHDN and CDR2 FVKESK. The CDR3 consists of 16 residues. The CDR3 protein is CASSQEYQRGNSPLHF. The CDR3 coding sequence is TGTGCCAGCAGCCAAGAATACCAAAGAGGGAATTCACCCCTCCACTTT.

The chain couples TRBV20-1 to TRBJ2-5; perhaps TRBD2 as D (6 bases). The CDR3 loop spans 13 amino acids. V gave up 1 base and J gave up 2 bases, with 8 bases separating them. The germline CDR1 and CDR2 sequences are DFQATT and SNEGSKA (reference sequence). CDR3 in amino acids: CSARAEGQETQYF. The CDR3 DNA reads as TGCAGTGCTAGAGCGGAGGGGCAAGAGACCCAGTACTTC.

The J gene is TRBJ2-3, the V gene TRBV5-1; D gene unclear. V lost 0 bases, J lost 1 base, and 9 bases lay in between. This CDR3 comprises 15 residues. From germline, CDR1 is SGHRS and CDR2 YFSETQ. The CDR3 region is CASSLGGKGTDTQYF. The CDR3, as DNA: TGCGCCAGCAGCTTGGGCGGAAAGGGCACAGATACGCAGTATTTT.

Many counts were recorded for this clonotype. This chain joins TRBV28 and TRBJ2-1; D gene ambiguous. V lost 1 base and J 12 bases, leaving 10 bases between the germline ends. In germline, CDR1 is MDHEN, CDR2 SYDVKM. The length of the CDR3 is 12 residues. CDR3 nucleotide sequence: TGTGCCAGCAGTTTATTCCGGCAAGGGCAGTTCTTC. Translation: CASSLFRQGQFF.